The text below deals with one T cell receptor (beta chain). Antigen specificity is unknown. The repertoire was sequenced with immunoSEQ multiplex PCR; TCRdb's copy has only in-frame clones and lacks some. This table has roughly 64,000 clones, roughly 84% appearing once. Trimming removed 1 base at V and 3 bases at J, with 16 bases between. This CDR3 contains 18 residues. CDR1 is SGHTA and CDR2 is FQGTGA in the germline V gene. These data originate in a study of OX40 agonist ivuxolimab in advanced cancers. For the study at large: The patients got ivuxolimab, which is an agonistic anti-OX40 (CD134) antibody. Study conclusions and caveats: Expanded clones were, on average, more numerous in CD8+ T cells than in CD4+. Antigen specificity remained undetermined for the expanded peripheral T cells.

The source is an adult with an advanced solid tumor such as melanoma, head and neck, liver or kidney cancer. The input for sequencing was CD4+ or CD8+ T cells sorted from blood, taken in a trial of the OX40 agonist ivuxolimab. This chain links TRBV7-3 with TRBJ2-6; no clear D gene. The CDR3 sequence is CASSLNRLDIYGANVLTF. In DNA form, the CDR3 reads TGTGCCAGCAGCTTAAATCGCCTCGACATCTATGGGGCCAACGTCCTGACTTTC.